There are many counts of the clone carrying this T cell receptor (beta chain). Its target is unknown. CDR1 is SGHAT and CDR2 is FQNNGV in the germline V gene. CDR3 length: 16 residues. Trimming shortened V by 0 bases and J by 1 base, and 12 bases separated the two germline ends. Using its own MiXCR run on the 5' RACE reads, TCRdb lists one record per CDR3 protein. The table records about 580,000 distinct CDR3 sequences, roughly a sixth of them present only once. This sample is part of a study of T cells after yellow fever vaccination. Findings of the study overall: Of the clonotypes, a small share occurred in both CD4 and CD8 compartments.

The sequences come from PBMCs, collected 4 to 5 days after the first yellow fever vaccination. V gene TRBV11-2 combines with J gene TRBJ1-1, with unresolved D. This clonotype originated in a man between 18 and 35 years old who received the YFV17D yellow fever vaccine. The chain's CDR3 is CASSLEWRQRNTEAFF. CDR3 coding DNA: TGTGCCAGCAGCTTAGAGTGGAGGCAGAGGAACACTGAAGCTTTCTTT.